The 16 T cell receptor beta chains listed next were all sequenced from one sample in a study of T cell changes during pregnancy in multiple sclerosis. Measured with immunoSEQ multiplex PCR; TCRdb has only the in-frame clones, and not every one. The sample carries around 31,000 clones, around 90% recorded once. Sequenced material: CD4+ T cells from peripheral blood mononuclear cells, taken in the first trimester of pregnancy. These receptors originate from a female donor with multiple sclerosis, enrolled in a pregnancy study.

This clone has only one observation. V gene TRBV19 combines with J gene TRBJ1-5; 8 bases map to TRBD1. Germline-derived CDR1 and CDR2 are LNHDA and SQIVND (reference sequence). V trimming: 8 bases; J trimming: 14 bases; junction bases outside the gene matches: 14. The CDR3 loop spans 13 amino acids. CDR3 coding DNA: TGTGCCAGTCTGGACAGGGTGACTCTTTCGGAGCATTTT. Translated: CASLDRVTLSEHF.

The chain links TRBV7-3 to TRBJ2-2, with D perhaps matching TRBD2 (5 bases). From germline, CDR1 is SGHTA and CDR2 FQGTGA. Trimming pared 0 bases from V and 5 bases from J, leaving 13 bases between. The CDR3 runs 16 residues. CDR3 residues: CASSLTAGQGTGELFF. The CDR3 region has the DNA TGTGCCAGCAGCTTAACTGCGGGCCAAGGGACCGGGGAGCTGTTTTTT.

This chain links TRBV19 with TRBJ2-6; the D gene is possibly TRBD1 (6 bases). The germline V gene encodes CDR1 LNHDA and CDR2 SQIVND (reference sequence). Trimming shortened V by 9 bases and J by 0 bases, and 15 bases separated the two germline ends. The CDR3 sequence is 16 residues long. CDR3 amino acids: CASIQQGNSGANVLTF. The CDR3 bases are TGTGCCAGCATCCAACAGGGAAACTCTGGGGCCAACGTCCTGACTTTC.

The sample holds one count of this clone. The chain joins TRBV7-2 to TRBJ1-1, with a tentative D call TRBD1 (5 bases). The V end was cut by 4 bases, the J end by 5 bases, with 11 bases between. This CDR3 spans 13 amino acids. From germline, CDR1 is SGHTA and CDR2 FQGNSA. The CDR3 loop is CASSSQGWTEAFF. The CDR3 DNA reads as TGTGCCAGCAGCTCTCAGGGTTGGACTGAAGCTTTCTTT.

V usage is TRBV18 and J usage is TRBJ2-2; perhaps TRBD2 as D (5 bases). The V end lost 1 base, the J end lost 0 bases, and 9 bases lay between the germline ends. Germline assignment: CDR1 KGHSH and CDR2 LQKENI. The CDR3 has 16 amino acids. CDR3 sequence reads: CASSPRPGSNTGELFF. The CDR3 DNA sequence: TGTGCCAGCTCACCACGGCCGGGATCGAACACCGGGGAGCTGTTTTTT. The entire variable domain, with the rest obtained from reference TRBV18 and TRBJ2-2, is as follows: NAGVMQNPRHLVRRRGQEARLRCSPMKGHSHVYWYRQLPEEGLKFMVYLQKENIIDESGMPKERFSAEFPKEGPSILRIQQVVRGDSAAYFCASSPRPGSNTGELFFGEGSRLTVL.

The rearrangement joins TRBV30 to TRBJ2-1; D might be TRBD2 (6 bases). Germline lookup yields CDR1 GTSNPN and CDR2 SVGIG (reference sequence). V lost 2 bases to trimming and J lost 6 bases, with 11 bases between them. The CDR3 sequence is 13 residues long. For the CDR3, the DNA is TGTGCCTGGAGTCGTCGGGGGACCAATGAGCAGTTCTTC. This codes for CAWSRRGTNEQFF.

The genes are TRBV28 and TRBJ1-1, with no clear D. V lost 4 bases and J 6 bases, leaving 6 bases between the germline ends. Per germline, CDR1 MDHEN and CDR2 SYDVKM. The CDR3 extends over 11 amino acids. The CDR3 DNA follows: TGTGCCAGCAGTTACCGGGCTGAAGCTTTCTTT. It specifies CASSYRAEAFF.

The chain couples TRBV29-1 to TRBJ1-2; 7 nucleotides align to TRBD1. Germline V lookup: CDR1 SQVTM, CDR2 ANQGSEA. The V and J ends lost 4 bases and 8 bases, in that order; junction bases with no gene match: 13. The CDR3 has 14 amino acids. DNA of the CDR3: TGCAGCGTTGGGGATGGGACAGTTCTCGCGGGCTACACCTTC. Translated, it gives CSVGDGTVLAGYTF.

The chain has TRBV9 and TRBJ1-6; the D is unclear. V was trimmed by 4 bases and J by 7 bases, leaving 12 bases between them. The germline V gene has CDR1 SGDLS and CDR2 YYNGEE. The CDR3 length is 14 residues. CDR3 sequence: CASSIRRENSPLHF. The CDR3 DNA sequence: TGTGCCAGCAGCATTAGACGGGAGAATTCACCCCTCCACTTT.

V usage is TRBV7-9 and J usage is TRBJ1-4; tentatively, D is TRBD1 (5 bases). V lost 5 bases to trimming and J lost 4 bases, with 14 bases between them. Germline CDR1 reads SEHNR; CDR2 reads FQNEAQ (reference sequence). The CDR3 has 15 amino acids. The chain's CDR3 is CASSLSGWDNEKLFF. The CDR3 bases are TGTGCCAGCAGCCTCTCAGGGTGGGATAATGAAAAACTGTTTTTT.

The chain uses TRBV5-1 and TRBJ2-7; D perhaps matches TRBD2 (5 bases). The CDR3 is 18 amino acids. The germline V gene has CDR1 SGHRS and CDR2 YFSETQ. V gave up 0 bases and J gave up 2 bases, with 21 bases separating them. The CDR3 coding sequence is TGCGCCAGCAGCTTGGATCGTTCGGAGTGGGAGTACCCCTACGAGCAGTACTTC. Residues: CASSLDRSEWEYPYEQYF.

The V call is TRBV5-1, the J call TRBJ2-2, with D tentatively TRBD2 (6 bases). This CDR3 has 15 residues. The germline CDR1 and CDR2 sequences are SGHRS and YFSETQ. The V end lost 0 bases, the J end lost 4 bases, and 10 bases lay between the germline ends. The CDR3 is CASSLAGLSTGELFF. DNA of the CDR3: TGCGCCAGCAGCTTGGCAGGACTATCCACCGGGGAGCTGTTTTTT.

The V call is TRBV5-1, the J call TRBJ2-1, with 11 bases matching TRBD2. Germline V CDR1 and CDR2: SGHRS, YFSETQ. The CDR3 runs 16 residues. Trimming took 4 bases from V and 0 from J; bases not matched to a gene: 3. CDR3 sequence reads: CASSVTSGDSYNEQFF. The CDR3, as DNA: TGCGCCAGCAGCGTGACTAGCGGGGACTCCTACAATGAGCAGTTCTTC.

The chain uses TRBV18 and TRBJ1-1; no firm D call. The CDR3 covers 14 residues. V dropped 3 bases and J dropped 6 bases, with 14 bases sitting between them. Germline-derived CDR1 and CDR2 are KGHSH and LQKENI. The CDR3 DNA sequence: TGTGCCAGCTCACCCATAGGTGGGAGTGCTGAAGCTTTCTTT. Protein product: CASSPIGGSAEAFF.

V usage is TRBV29-1 and J usage is TRBJ1-2; 7 bases align to TRBD1. The CDR3 has 13 residues. V shed 6 bases and J 4 bases; nucleotides not matched to a gene: 8. CDR1 and CDR2 from the germline V gene are SQVTM and ANQGSEA. CDR3 amino acids: CSVQGPRLYGYTF. The CDR3 DNA reads TGCAGCGTACAGGGGCCCAGGCTCTATGGCTACACCTTC.

The gene calls are TRBV28 and TRBJ1-6; D is ambiguous. V shed 6 bases and J shed 1 base, with 13 bases lying between them. The CDR3 sequence is 16 residues long. CDR1 MDHEN and CDR2 SYDVKM come from the germline V gene. CDR3 sequence: CASRSNTVSYNSPLHF. CDR3 coding DNA: TGTGCCAGCAGGTCAAACACAGTATCCTATAATTCACCCCTCCACTTT.